A single sample gave rise to the 27 T cell receptor beta chains below, sequenced in a study of early T cells in non-severe SARS-CoV-2 infection. MiXCR, applied by TCRdb to the 5' RACE reads, yields one record per CDR3 protein. In the table there are around 39,000 distinct CDR3 sequences, 5.4% of which are singletons. This specimen was whole blood, taken at baseline. These receptors all come from an adult who was a healthcare worker with PCR-confirmed SARS-CoV-2 infection or an uninfected control (not recorded which).

This clonotype appeared a few times. The chain carries TRBV4-3 and TRBJ2-2; 7 positions agree with TRBD2. CDR1 is LGHNA and CDR2 is YSLEER in the germline V gene. This CDR3 is 18 amino acids long. J lost 2 bases, V lost 0 bases, and 9 bases had no gene match. The CDR3 DNA reads TGCGCCAGCAGCCAAGATACCCCTGCGGGAGAAAACACCGGGGAGCTGTTTTTT. Translated, it gives CASSQDTPAGENTGELFF.

This clonotype was seen ten or more times. The chain has TRBV4-1 and TRBJ2-7, with TRBD2 identical over 13 bases. Per germline, CDR1 MGHRA and CDR2 YSYEKL. Germline trimming cut 4 bases from V and 4 bases from J; bases unmatched to any gene: 16. This CDR3 region has 19 residues. The CDR3 DNA sequence: TGCGCCAGCAGCCGATCCCCTAGGACTAGCGGGAGACTCTTGTACGAGCAGTACTTC. Translated, it gives CASSRSPRTSGRLLYEQYF.

This clonotype was detected a few times. The V gene is TRBV10-2, the J gene TRBJ2-7; 9 bases match TRBD2. The germline gives CDR1 WSHSY, CDR2 SAAADI. This CDR3 has 14 residues. With V trimmed by 3 bases and J by 5 bases, 5 bases remained unmatched. In nucleotides, the CDR3 is TGCGCCAGCAGTGACCCTAGCGGGAAGAACGAGCAGTACGTC. Protein product: CASSDPSGKNEQYV.

This clonotype was observed many times. The rearrangement links TRBV20-1 to TRBJ2-5; 9 positions match TRBD2. This CDR3 comprises 15 residues. From germline, CDR1 is DFQATT and CDR2 SNEGSKA (reference sequence). Losses at the gene ends were 2 bases for V and 6 bases for J; bases not matched to a gene: 10. The CDR3 here is CSARPAGGEVKTQYF. The CDR3 DNA is TGCAGTGCTAGACCCGCGGGGGGGGAGGTAAAGACCCAGTACTTC.

This clonotype has at least ten counts. The chain combines TRBV9 with TRBJ1-3, with D maybe TRBD1 (5 bases). V was cut by 5 bases and J by 0 bases, with 9 bases left in between. The CDR3 loop spans 14 amino acids. Germline CDR1 is SGDLS and CDR2 is YYNGEE. In DNA, the CDR3 is TGTGCCAGCAGTGGGGGGAACTCTGGAAACACCATATATTTT. Amino acid sequence: CASSGGNSGNTIYF.

This clonotype was seen at least ten times. V usage is TRBV9 and J usage is TRBJ2-7, with D tentatively TRBD1 (6 bases). V was cut by 0 bases and J by 3 bases, with 10 bases left in between. Germline V CDR1 and CDR2: SGDLS, YYNGEE. This CDR3 spans 14 amino acids. In DNA, the CDR3 is TGTGCCAGCAGCGTAGCTGAGGGACACTACGAGCAGTACTTC. This codes for CASSVAEGHYEQYF.

This clonotype was counted a few times. This chain joins TRBV5-1 and TRBJ2-1; 8 bases fit TRBD1. The length of the CDR3 is 15 residues. The V and J ends lost 3 bases and 8 bases, in that order; junction bases with no gene match: 10. Germline CDR1 reads SGHRS; CDR2 reads YFSETQ. The CDR3: CASSSPRDRRDEQFF. The CDR3 DNA follows: TGCGCCAGCAGCTCACCCCGGGACAGGAGGGATGAGCAGTTCTTC.

This clonotype was observed a handful of times. The genes are TRBV14 and TRBJ1-2, with D hard to call. CDR1 and CDR2 (germline): SGHDN, FVKESK. The CDR3 loop spans 14 amino acids. The V gene lost 1 base and the J gene lost 5 bases, with 11 bases spanning the gap. The CDR3, as DNA: TGTGCCAGCAGCCAAGCTGTCAGAGGTTATGGCTACACCTTC. Translating gives CASSQAVRGYGYTF.

Details on this clonotype: A much larger clone sits a single nucleotide away, making a read error possible. The chain employs TRBV24-1 and TRBJ2-3; 7 nucleotides match TRBD1. V gave up 4 bases and J gave up 5 bases; unmatched junction bases: 14. There are 17 residues in the CDR3. CDR1 is KGHDR, CDR2 SFDVKD, per germline. The CDR3 spells CATSEAPEQGSKDTQYF. Here the CDR3 DNA reads TGTGCCACCAGTGAAGCTCCGGAACAGGGGTCTAAAGATACGCAGTATTTT.

Many counts were recorded for this clonotype. DNA for the CDR3: TGTGCCAGCAGGGTAGACAGCACGAACACTGAAGCTTTCTTT. It yields the protein CASRVDSTNTEAFF. This chain uses TRBV6-1 with TRBJ1-1; D possibly corresponds to TRBD1 (5 bases). The ends were cut back, 6 bases at V and 1 base at J, with 12 bases in the middle. The CDR3 covers 14 residues. From germline, CDR1 is MNHNS and CDR2 SASEGT.

At least ten counts were recorded for this clonotype. The genes are TRBV9 and TRBJ2-5, with D uncertain. From germline, CDR1 is SGDLS and CDR2 YYNGEE. V was trimmed by 4 bases and J by 4 bases, leaving 14 bases between them. The CDR3 runs 14 residues. Here the CDR3 DNA reads TGTGCCAGCAGCCGTACGGGCCCCGGAGAGACCCAGTACTTC. Translated: CASSRTGPGETQYF.

The chain recombines TRBV24-1 with TRBJ2-1, with 9 bases lining up with TRBD1. The CDR3 extends over 16 amino acids. The germline CDR1 and CDR2 sequences are KGHDR and SFDVKD. With V trimmed by 2 bases and J by 7 bases, 8 bases remained unmatched. CDR3 sequence reads: CATSDSHRGRVNEQFF. CDR3 coding DNA: TGTGCCACCAGTGATTCTCACAGGGGGCGCGTGAATGAGCAGTTCTTC.

The rearrangement joins TRBV5-1 to TRBJ2-2; 13 nucleotides align to TRBD2. The CDR3 runs 15 residues. Germline CDR1 reads SGHRS; CDR2 reads YFSETQ. V shed 4 bases, J shed 5 bases, and the junction held 2 bases outside the gene matches. The CDR3 nucleotides read TGCGCCAGCAGCCGGACTAGCGGGAGTACCGGGGAGCTGTTTTTT. This codes for CASSRTSGSTGELFF.

This clonotype came up many times. V gene TRBV7-9 combines with J gene TRBJ1-4; TRBD1 might be the D (6 bases). The CDR3 is 17 residues long. Germline assignment: CDR1 SEHNR and CDR2 FQNEAQ (reference sequence). The V and J ends lost 5 bases and 5 bases respectively, with 21 bases between them. DNA for the CDR3: TGTGCCAGCAGCCTCCCGGAGGTTTGGACAGAGAATGAAAAACTGTTTTTT. This codes for CASSLPEVWTENEKLFF. Based on the CDR3 plus reference TRBV7-9 and TRBJ1-4, the full variable domain is DTGVSQNPRHKITKRGQNVTFRCDPISEHNRLYWYRQTLGQGPEFLTYFQNEAQLEKSRLLSDRFSAERPKGSFSTLEIQRTEQGDSAMYLCASSLPEVWTENEKLFFGSGTQLSVL.

This sequence joins TRBV20-1 and TRBJ2-7; D gene unclear. This CDR3 has 12 residues. The V and J ends lost 3 bases and 6 bases respectively, with 12 bases between them. The germline V gene has CDR1 DFQATT and CDR2 SNEGSKA (reference sequence). The CDR3 bases are TGCAGTGCTAGGCCGGGTGTTGGCGAGCAGTACTTC. Amino acid sequence: CSARPGVGEQYF.

This clonotype was seen ten or more times. The gene calls are TRBV20-1 and TRBJ2-1; D is unclear. Germline V gene lookup returns CDR1 DFQATT and CDR2 SNEGSKA (reference sequence). CDR3 length: 11 residues. V was shortened by 5 bases and J by 4 bases, with 6 bases between the two germline ends. The DNA for the CDR3 is TGCAGTGCTCCCTATTACAATGAGCAGTTCTTC. Residues: CSAPYYNEQFF.

This clonotype was seen ten or more times. The chain employs TRBV7-6 and TRBJ2-3; 11 positions match TRBD2. The CDR3 extends over 15 amino acids. Germline assignment: CDR1 SGHVS and CDR2 FNYEAQ. J gave up 4 bases and V 5 bases, and 5 bases lay outside the gene matches. Written as DNA, the CDR3 is TGTGCCAGCAGCCTCATAGCGGGAGGGTCAGATACGCAGTATTTT. Amino acid sequence: CASSLIAGGSDTQYF.

This chain joins TRBV7-8 and TRBJ2-1; 12 bases line up with TRBD2. The V segment lost 4 bases and the J segment 3 bases; nucleotides outside the gene matches: 7. This CDR3 is built from 17 residues. Germline values: CDR1 SGHVS, CDR2 FQNEAQ. CDR3 coding DNA: TGTGCCAGCAGCTACAGGACTAGCGGGACTCTCTACAATGAGCAGTTCTTC. It codes for CASSYRTSGTLYNEQFF.

This chain connects TRBV20-1 to TRBJ1-5, with a possible D match to TRBD1 (5 bases). This CDR3 is 14 amino acids long. Germline V gene data show CDR1 as DFQATT and CDR2 as SNEGSKA (reference sequence). V dropped 3 bases and J dropped 6 bases, with 15 bases sitting between them. CDR3 protein: CSASTGGSPQPQHF. The CDR3 DNA follows: TGCAGTGCTAGCACCGGGGGGTCGCCTCAGCCCCAGCATTTT.

This clonotype was counted ten times or more. The chain combines TRBV6-5 with TRBJ1-5; tentatively, D is TRBD1 (6 bases). V lost 8 bases and J 1 base, leaving 21 bases between the germline ends. The CDR3 is 17 residues long. Germline-derived CDR1 and CDR2 are MNHEY and SVGAGI. The DNA for the CDR3 is TGTGCCAGCCGAAAAGGGGACACCGGGGGGAGCAATCAGCCCCAGCATTTT. Protein sequence: CASRKGDTGGSNQPQHF.

This clonotype has ten or more counts. The chain joins TRBV20-1 to TRBJ2-2; D is unclear. The germline V gene has CDR1 DFQATT and CDR2 SNEGSKA (reference sequence). The CDR3 is made up of 17 amino acids. The V and J ends lost 6 bases and 0 bases respectively, with 20 bases between them. CDR3 bases: TGCAGTGCAAGGAAAGAGGAGCTCCAGGCGAACACCGGGGAGCTGTTTTTT. Translated, it gives CSARKEELQANTGELFF.

This clonotype occurred many times. The rearrangement joins TRBV29-1 to TRBJ2-1, with D possibly TRBD2 on 5 matching bases. The CDR3 sequence is 12 residues long. Trimming pared 2 bases from V and 4 bases from J, leaving 6 bases between. Germline V lookup: CDR1 SQVTM, CDR2 ANQGSEA. CDR3 amino acids: CSVESGYNEQFF. The CDR3, as DNA: TGCAGCGTTGAAAGCGGATACAATGAGCAGTTCTTC.

The chain employs TRBV15 and TRBJ1-2; D might be TRBD1 (5 bases). The V end lost 2 bases, the J end lost 5 bases, and 9 bases lay between the germline ends. Germline-derived CDR1 and CDR2 are LNHNV and YYDKDF (reference sequence). The CDR3 loop spans 13 amino acids. CDR3 amino acids: CATSRQGRYGYTF. The CDR3 region has the DNA TGTGCCACCAGCAGACAGGGTCGGTATGGCTACACCTTC.

This clonotype was seen ten or more times. The chain employs TRBV20-1 and TRBJ2-2; 7 bases agree with TRBD2. From germline, CDR1 is DFQATT and CDR2 SNEGSKA (reference sequence). The CDR3 extends over 15 amino acids. The V and J ends lost 6 bases and 0 bases, in that order; junction bases with no gene match: 7. CDR3 in amino acids: CSAAGREANTGELFF. The DNA of the CDR3 is TGCAGTGCCGCTGGACGGGAGGCGAACACCGGGGAGCTGTTTTTT.

This chain connects TRBV20-1 to TRBJ1-1; 9 positions agree with TRBD1. The germline CDR1 and CDR2 sequences are DFQATT and SNEGSKA (reference sequence). The CDR3 runs 15 residues. V lost 1 base and J lost 5; bases outside the gene matches: 8. The CDR3 DNA is TGCAGTGCTAGAGCCCAACAGGGGGCTGGGACTGAAGCTTTCTTT. Amino acid sequence: CSARAQQGAGTEAFF.

This clonotype was seen many times. J is TRBJ2-7 and V is TRBV18; 10 bases are shared with TRBD1. From germline, CDR1 is KGHSH and CDR2 LQKENI. This CDR3 spans 16 amino acids. J lost 2 bases, V lost 4 bases, and 8 bases had no gene match. CDR3 amino acids: CASSRTGTGAAYEQYF. CDR3 DNA sequence: TGTGCCAGCTCACGAACCGGGACAGGGGCCGCCTACGAGCAGTACTTC.

CDR3 sequence reads: CASSPRTGGETQYF. DNA for the CDR3: TGTGCCAGTAGTCCTAGGACAGGGGGAGAGACCCAGTACTTC. The chain has TRBV19 and TRBJ2-5, with 10 bases aligning to TRBD1. This CDR3 is 14 amino acids long. From germline, CDR1 is LNHDA and CDR2 SQIVND (reference sequence). The V and J ends lost 5 bases and 4 bases, in that order; junction bases with no gene match: 4. Drawing the rest from reference TRBV19 and TRBJ2-5, the complete variable domain is DGGITQSPKYLFRKEGQNVTLSCEQNLNHDAMYWYRQDPGQGLRLIYYSQIVNDFQKGDIAEGYSVSREKKESFPLTVTSAQKNPTAFYLCASSPRTGGETQYFGPGTRLLVL.